This TCR beta chain was profiled in a study of T cells in Graves' hyperthyroidism and ophthalmopathy. From germline, CDR1 is LGHDT and CDR2 YNNKEL (reference sequence). This CDR3 spans 16 amino acids. Trimming cost V 0 bases and J 5 bases, with 15 bases left between them. This clonotype was detected ten times or more. Amplified TCR beta CDR3 regions derived from RNA transcripts. A first-round RT-PCR of the TCR CDR3 used the HTBI primer set. TCRdb reanalysed the multiplex PCR reads using MiXCR and keeps one entry per CDR3 protein. The data contain a few hundred thousand distinct CDR3 sequences, 14% to 15% of them singletons.

What was sequenced was blood. This chain uses TRBV3-1 with TRBJ2-3, with a tentative D call TRBD2 (6 bases). This receptor was taken from a middle-aged woman with Graves' hyperthyroidism that later progressed to Graves' ophthalmopathy. CDR3 DNA sequence: TGTGCCAGCAGCCAAGATTTTGGGGGAGGAGGAGATACGCAGTATTTT. It yields the protein CASSQDFGGGGDTQYF.